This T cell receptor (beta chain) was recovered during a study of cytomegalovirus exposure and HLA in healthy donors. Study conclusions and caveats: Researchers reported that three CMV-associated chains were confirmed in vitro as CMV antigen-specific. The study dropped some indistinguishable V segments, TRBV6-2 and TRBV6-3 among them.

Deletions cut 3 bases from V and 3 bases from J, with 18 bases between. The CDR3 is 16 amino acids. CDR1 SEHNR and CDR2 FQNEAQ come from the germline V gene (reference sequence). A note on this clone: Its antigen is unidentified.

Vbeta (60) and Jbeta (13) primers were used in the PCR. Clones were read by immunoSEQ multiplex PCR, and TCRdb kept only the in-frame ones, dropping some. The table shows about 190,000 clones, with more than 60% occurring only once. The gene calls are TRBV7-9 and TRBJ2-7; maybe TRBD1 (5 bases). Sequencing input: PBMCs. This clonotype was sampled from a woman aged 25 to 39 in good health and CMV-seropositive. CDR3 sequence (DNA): TGTGCCAGCAGCTTTCCTGTGGGGCAGTTAGGCTACGAGCAGTACTTC. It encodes CASSFPVGQLGYEQYF.